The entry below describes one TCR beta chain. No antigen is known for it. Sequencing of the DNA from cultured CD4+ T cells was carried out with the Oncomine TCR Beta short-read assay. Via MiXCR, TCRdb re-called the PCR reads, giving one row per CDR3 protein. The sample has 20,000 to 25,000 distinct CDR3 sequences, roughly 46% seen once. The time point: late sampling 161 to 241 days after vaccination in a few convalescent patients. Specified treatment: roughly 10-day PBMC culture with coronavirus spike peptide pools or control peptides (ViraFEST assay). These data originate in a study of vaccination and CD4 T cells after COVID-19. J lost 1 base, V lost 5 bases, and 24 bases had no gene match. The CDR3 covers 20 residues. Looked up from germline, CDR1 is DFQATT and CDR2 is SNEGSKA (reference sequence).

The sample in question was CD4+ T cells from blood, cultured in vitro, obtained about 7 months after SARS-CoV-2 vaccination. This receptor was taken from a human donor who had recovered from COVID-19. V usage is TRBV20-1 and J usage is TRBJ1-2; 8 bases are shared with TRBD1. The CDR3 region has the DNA TGCAGTGCTCTCGCTCGTCCGGGTGAGGGGACAGGATTAATTAACTATGGCTACACCTTC. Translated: CSALARPGEGTGLINYGYTF.